Following are 22 T cell receptor beta chains from one sample sequenced in a study of T cells after yellow fever vaccination. TCRdb independently ran MiXCR on the 5' RACE reads; one entry per CDR3 protein. The repertoire includes about 320,000 distinct CDR3 sequences, roughly 4.3% of them detected once, and roughly a fifth sits in the top ten. The input for sequencing was PBMCs, taken 15 days after the yellow fever booster vaccination. The receptor set was obtained from a man younger than 35 who received the YFV17D yellow fever vaccine.

This clonotype has only a few counts. This chain connects TRBV7-8 to TRBJ2-7, with D possibly TRBD1 on 5 matching bases. CDR3 length equals 15 residues. Trimming left V 1 base short and J 4 bases short, with 14 bases between. Looked up from germline, CDR1 is SGHVS and CDR2 is FQNEAQ. The CDR3 region is CASSLGTPTLYEQYV. CDR3 nucleotides: TGTGCCAGCAGCTTAGGGACACCGACACTTTACGAGCAGTACGTC.

This clonotype was seen many times. CDR3 sequence: CASSQNVRDTGELFF. In nucleotides, the CDR3 is TGTGCCAGCTCACAAAATGTACGGGACACCGGGGAGCTGTTTTTT. The rearrangement joins TRBV18 to TRBJ2-2; D is undetermined. Germline V gives CDR1 KGHSH, CDR2 LQKENI. Trimming removed 4 bases at V and 3 bases at J, with 12 bases between. The CDR3 has 15 amino acids.

This rearrangement joins TRBV20-1 to TRBJ1-6; D is unresolved. Germline CDR1 DFQATT, CDR2 SNEGSKA (reference sequence). CDR3 length: 14 residues. The V end lost 3 bases, the J end lost 5 bases, and 11 bases lay between the germline ends. The CDR3 sequence is CSASPQSNNSPLHF. Written as DNA, the CDR3 is TGCAGTGCTAGCCCCCAGAGCAATAATTCACCCCTCCACTTT.

The V and J genes are TRBV7-2 and TRBJ2-1, with D uncertain. This CDR3 contains 15 residues. The V gene's germline CDR1 is SGHTA and CDR2 FQGNSA. The germline V and J ends were trimmed by 6 bases and 4 bases, with 16 bases remaining between them. The CDR3: CASSPGLGIYNEQFF. CDR3 sequence (DNA): TGTGCCAGCAGTCCGGGCTTAGGGATATACAATGAGCAGTTCTTC.

This clonotype was counted only a few times. This chain joins TRBV27 and TRBJ2-2; TRBD2 matches at 10 bases. The CDR3 runs to 16 residues. The germline gives CDR1 MNHEY, CDR2 SMNVEV (reference sequence). J lost 1 base, V lost 3 bases, and 2 bases had no gene match. The CDR3: CASSFTSGVNTGELFF. The CDR3, as DNA: TGTGCCAGCAGTTTTACTAGCGGGGTGAACACCGGGGAGCTGTTTTTT.

This clonotype was seen a handful of times. The CDR3 DNA reads TGTGCCAGCAGCGGTCGGACAGCCTATGGCTACACCTTC. It translates to CASSGRTAYGYTF. The chain has TRBV4-2 and TRBJ1-2; D is possibly TRBD1 (6 bases). The CDR3 contains 13 residues. In germline, CDR1 is LGHNA, CDR2 YNFKEQ. Trimming removed 5 bases from V and 4 bases from J, with 11 bases in between.

There are many counts of this clonotype. Here the CDR3 DNA reads TGTGCCAGCAGCTTAGGCCTACCGGACAGACAGTACTTC. Its protein is CASSLGLPDRQYF. The chain has TRBV7-8 and TRBJ2-7; TRBD1 is a possible D gene (6 bases). Trimming removed 1 base from V and 10 bases from J, with 14 bases in between. Germline-derived CDR1 and CDR2 are SGHVS and FQNEAQ. The CDR3 contains 13 residues.

This clonotype was seen a handful of times. The chain uses TRBV30 and TRBJ2-3; possibly TRBD2 for D (6 bases). The V end was cut by 3 bases, the J end by 0 bases, with 13 bases between. Germline V lookup: CDR1 GTSNPN, CDR2 SVGIG (reference sequence). There are 15 residues in the CDR3. The DNA of the CDR3 is TGTGCCTGGAGCCAGGTCGGGACTAGCACAGATACGCAGTATTTT. Translating gives CAWSQVGTSTDTQYF.

This clonotype was observed at least ten times. The chain couples TRBV11-2 to TRBJ1-1; the D gene is possibly TRBD1 (5 bases). Germline V gives CDR1 SGHAT, CDR2 FQNNGV. V was pared by 5 bases and J by 8 bases, with 15 bases between. This CDR3 comprises 13 residues. Here the CDR3 reads CASSLPDSAEAFF. CDR3 DNA: TGTGCCAGCAGCCTTCCTGACAGCGCCGAAGCTTTCTTT.

V usage is TRBV9 and J usage is TRBJ2-3, with 9 bases aligning to TRBD2. Germline trimming cut 4 bases from V and 1 base from J; bases unmatched to any gene: 22. Germline V gene lookup returns CDR1 SGDLS and CDR2 YYNGEE. The CDR3 is 21 amino acids. CDR3 protein: CASSPTPPGYGGGAGTDTQYF. The CDR3 region has the DNA TGTGCCAGCAGCCCTACTCCTCCCGGTTATGGCGGGGGGGCGGGCACAGATACGCAGTATTTT.

The V gene is TRBV18, the J gene TRBJ2-1; D may be TRBD2 (7 bases). The CDR3 has 14 residues. Germline-derived CDR1 and CDR2 are KGHSH and LQKENI. V was cut by 3 bases and J by 6 bases, with 12 bases left in between. This CDR3 reads CASSPIGGANEQFF. The CDR3 nucleotides read TGTGCCAGCTCACCCATAGGGGGGGCCAATGAGCAGTTCTTC.

This clonotype was seen only a few times. This chain joins TRBV5-1 and TRBJ2-5, with D perhaps matching TRBD1 (5 bases). Germline-derived CDR1 and CDR2 are SGHRS and YFSETQ. Trimming cost V 8 bases and J 5 bases, with 10 bases left between them. The CDR3 length is 11 residues. As DNA, the CDR3 is TGCGCCAGTACCGCAGGGGAGACCCAGTACTTC. Translated: CASTAGETQYF.

This clonotype was counted ten times or more. The rearrangement links TRBV5-1 to TRBJ1-6, with D perhaps TRBD1 (5 bases). Germline V lookup: CDR1 SGHRS, CDR2 YFSETQ. The CDR3 spans 15 residues. V was trimmed by 0 bases and J by 8 bases, leaving 12 bases between them. Here the CDR3 DNA reads TGCGCCAGCAGCTTGGCTGTCAGGGCGGATTCACCCCTCCACTTT. Translation: CASSLAVRADSPLHF.

This clonotype has a handful of counts. This chain uses TRBV21-1 with TRBJ2-3. TRBV21-1 is a recognized pseudogene. The CDR3 totals 14 residues. The DNA of the CDR3 is TGTGCCAGCAAACTAACGAGACTTGCAGATACGCAGTATTTT. It encodes CASKLTRLADTQYF.

This chain joins TRBV19 and TRBJ2-7; D may correspond to TRBD1 or TRBD2 (7 bases each). V lost 5 bases and J lost 3, with 17 bases in between. Germline CDR1 is LNHDA and CDR2 is SQIVND (reference sequence). CDR3 length: 15 residues. CDR3 bases: TGTGCCAGTAGTCCCTGGGGGGGGACAGACTACGAGCAGTACTTC. The encoded protein is CASSPWGGTDYEQYF.

The chain employs TRBV10-3 and TRBJ1-2; 8 bases fit TRBD1. Germline V gene sequence: CDR1 ENHRY, CDR2 SYGVKD. V lost 2 bases and J lost 0; bases outside the gene matches: 8. The CDR3 length is 17 residues. Here the CDR3 reads CAISENPMTGANYGYTF. As DNA, the CDR3 is TGTGCCATCAGTGAGAACCCAATGACAGGGGCTAACTATGGCTACACCTTC.

In this sample, this clonotype turned up many times. V gene TRBV12-3 or TRBV12-4 combines with J gene TRBJ1-2; D unresolved. V lost 3 bases and J lost 6, with 14 bases in between. The CDR3 length is 14 residues. The CDR3 region has the DNA TGTGCCAGCAGTTTCCCGGGAGGTGGGCATGGCTACACCTTC. Protein: CASSFPGGGHGYTF.

This clonotype has a handful of counts. J is TRBJ2-7 and V is TRBV24-1; 8 positions agree with TRBD1. Germline values: CDR1 KGHDR, CDR2 SFDVKD. Germline trimming cut 5 bases from V and 0 bases from J; bases unmatched to any gene: 5. The CDR3 has 15 amino acids. CDR3 sequence (DNA): TGTGCCACCAGTGGGAGGACAGGGCTCTCCTACGAGCAGTACTTC. Encoded protein: CATSGRTGLSYEQYF.

This clonotype was observed a few times. The J gene is TRBJ1-2, the V gene TRBV6-5, with no clear D. The CDR3 has 12 residues. Looked up from germline, CDR1 is MNHEY and CDR2 is SVGAGI. Trimming removed 6 bases from V and 2 bases from J, with 7 bases in between. CDR3: CASRRRNYGYTF. In DNA, the CDR3 is TGTGCCAGCAGACGACGAAACTATGGCTACACCTTC.

This clonotype has a handful of counts. The chain uses TRBV5-1 and TRBJ1-4, with TRBD1 as a possible D gene (5 bases). The CDR3 totals 14 residues. Germline CDR1 SGHRS, CDR2 YFSETQ. Trimming stripped 0 bases from V and 8 bases from J, with 11 bases between. DNA for the CDR3: TGCGCCAGCAGCTTGGCAGGCAGGGCAGAAAAACTGTTTTTT. It codes for CASSLAGRAEKLFF.

This clonotype was seen ten or more times. The V and J genes are TRBV9 and TRBJ1-1, with D possibly TRBD1 on 5 matching bases. Germline V gene sequence: CDR1 SGDLS, CDR2 YYNGEE. CDR3 length: 13 residues. V lost 0 bases to trimming and J lost 4 bases, with 7 bases between them. The CDR3 is CASSVVRGTEAFF. The CDR3 region has the DNA TGTGCCAGCAGCGTAGTTAGGGGCACTGAAGCTTTCTTT.

This clonotype was detected many times. The chain combines TRBV6-2 or TRBV6-3 with TRBJ1-2; 12 nucleotides align to TRBD1. The CDR3 contains 14 residues. Trimming took 5 bases from V and 8 from J; bases not matched to a gene: 6. Germline V gene sequence: CDR1 MNHEY, CDR2 SVGEGT. The CDR3 loop is CASSAWDRGLGYTF. For the CDR3, the DNA is TGTGCCAGCAGTGCCTGGGACAGGGGGCTCGGCTACACCTTC.